This TCR beta chain was identified during a study of blood T cell repertoires in COVID-19 (dated by TCRdb to the early 2020s). A note on the overall study: The collaborator samples originated in the United States, Italy and Spain and spanned the acute and convalescent phases of COVID-19. The prospective study material was composed of cDNA or gDNA derived from T cells, B-cell-depleted T cells, or PBMCs. Subjects who had been exposed to COVID-19, were actively infected with it, or had recovered from it provided the deeply sampled blood TCRbeta repertoires that made up the dataset. The repertoires were released in a freely available public database meant as a resource for research on the immune response to SARS-CoV-2. Samples came from the ongoing ImmuneRACE study (first 160 participants) plus 1,254 subjects from 6 global collaborators. The sample metadata nearly always contained a de-identified subject ID, COVID-19 status, age in years and sex. Where HLA class I and class II types were available, the types were taken from metadata supplied by the sample provider, not from assay-based typing. Points the paper makes about the study in general: How much clinical and demographic metadata was included differed by source and by participant, and the metadata was provided uncurated.

Worth noting for this clone: The antigen it binds to is not known. There are no base qualities to consult, and no much larger clone falls within one base.

Whole blood was collected in K2EDTA tubes by collaborating institutions according to the institutions' own protocols. For TCRbeta analysis, collaborators shipped samples as frozen whole blood, isolated PBMCs, or DNA extracted from either of those sample types. The immunoSEQ Assay, a bias-controlled multiplex PCR, was used to amplify TCRbeta CDR3 regions from genomic DNA. The authors' analysis ran thus. Within the assay, amplification of reference gene primers was used to estimate how many nucleated cells each sample contained. To quantify the absolute abundance of each unique TCRbeta CDR3 rearrangement, sequence reads were collapsed and filtered. For each sample, productive Simpson clonality was calculated by taking the square root of Simpson's diversity index across productive rearrangements. In TCRdb, the immuneACCESS table is reduced to in-frame sequences with V and J assigned. These tables do not hold every clone; where another copy was compared, an unresolved V gene accounts for under half, and the others remain unexplained. V, J and clone size derive from that table, while D and trimming were established from the DNA sequence. Here the sample has over 600,000 clones; more than 80% occur a single time. The ten largest clonotypes hold approximately 0.3% of the sample.

CDR1 is given as SEHNR and CDR2 as FQNEAQ, both from the germline V gene (reference sequence). Taken from cysteine to phenylalanine, the CDR3 has 15 residues. The retained sequence is limited to the CDR3, 45 bases, with the frame set at the first base. The germline ends are 16 bases apart after V is trimmed by 8 bases and J by 2 bases. Sequencing was done on a sample of peripheral blood. The origin of this receptor is a woman younger than 30 with acute or convalescent COVID-19. The rearrangement combines TRBV7-9 with TRBJ1-3; the D gene assignment is ambiguous. The CDR3 amino acid sequence is: CASASGRATGNTIYF. The base sequence is TGTGCCAGCGCATCGGGGAGGGCGACTGGAAACACCATATATTTT. Extended through the reference TRBV7-9 and TRBJ1-3 proteins, this CDR3 yields the full variable domain: DTGVSQNPRHKITKRGQNVTFRCDPISEHNRLYWYRQTLGQGPEFLTYFQNEAQLEKSRLLSDRFSAERPKGSFSTLEIQRTEQGDSAMYLCASASGRATGNTIYFGEGSWLTVV.